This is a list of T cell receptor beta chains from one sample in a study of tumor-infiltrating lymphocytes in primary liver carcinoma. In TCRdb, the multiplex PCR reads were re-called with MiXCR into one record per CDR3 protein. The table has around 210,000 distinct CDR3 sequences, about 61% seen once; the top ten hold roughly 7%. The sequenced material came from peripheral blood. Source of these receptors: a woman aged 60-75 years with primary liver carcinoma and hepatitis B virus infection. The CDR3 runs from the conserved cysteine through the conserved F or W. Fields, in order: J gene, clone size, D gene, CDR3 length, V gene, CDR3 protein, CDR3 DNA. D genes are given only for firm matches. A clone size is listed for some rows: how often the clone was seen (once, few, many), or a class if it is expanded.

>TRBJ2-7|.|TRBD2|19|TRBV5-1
CASRRAGTSGRQSSYEQYF
TGCGCCAGCAGAAGAGCCGGGACTAGCGGGAGGCAGAGCTCCTACGAGCAGTACTTC
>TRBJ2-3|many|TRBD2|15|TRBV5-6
CASSRTGTSQTQQYF
TGTGCCAGCAGTCGAACCGGGACTAGCCAGACACAGCAGTATTTT
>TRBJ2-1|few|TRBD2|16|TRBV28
CASRGQGLAGRNEQFF
TGTGCCAGCAGAGGTCAGGGACTAGCGGGCCGAAATGAGCAGTTCTTC
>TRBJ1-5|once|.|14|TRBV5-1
CVSSSGTGNQPQHF
TGCGTCAGCAGCTCGGGGACGGGGAATCAGCCCCAGCATTTT
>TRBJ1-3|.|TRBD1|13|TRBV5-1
CTSSQGAGNTIYF
TGCACCAGCAGCCAGGGGGCTGGAAACACCATATATTTT
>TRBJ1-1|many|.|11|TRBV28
CASRLHTEAFF
TGTGCCAGCCGGCTGCACACTGAAGCTTTCTTT
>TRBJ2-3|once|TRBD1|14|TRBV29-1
CSERDRGLTDRQYF
TGCAGCGAGAGGGACAGGGGGCTGACAGATAGGCAGTATTTT
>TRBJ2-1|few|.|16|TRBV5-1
CASSLVPPPRDNEQFF
TGCGCCAGCAGCTTGGTGCCCCCTCCGAGGGACAATGAGCAGTTCTTC
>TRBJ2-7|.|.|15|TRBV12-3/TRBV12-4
CAGSREVVVGVEQYF
TGTGCCGGCAGCCGCGAAGTGGTAGTGGGAGTTGAGCAGTACTTC
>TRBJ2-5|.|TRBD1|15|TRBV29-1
CSVGGATGELETQYF
TGCAGCGTTGGAGGGGCCACAGGGGAACTAGAGACCCAGTACTTC
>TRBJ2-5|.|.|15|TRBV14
CPGSQGLSAQETQYF
TGTCCCGGCAGTCAAGGGTTGTCGGCCCAAGAGACCCAGTACTTC
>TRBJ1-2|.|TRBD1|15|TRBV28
CTSHLPGQGTYGYTF
TGTACCAGCCACCTACCGGGACAGGGAACCTATGGCTACACCTTC
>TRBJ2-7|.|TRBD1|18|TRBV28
CASSFFSAARTGRNEQYF
TGTGCCAGCAGTTTTTTCTCGGCAGCCCGGACAGGGAGGAACGAGCAGTACTTC
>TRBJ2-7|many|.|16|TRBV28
CASSAFLAKVPYEQYF
TGTGCCAGCAGTGCCTTCCTAGCGAAGGTCCCCTACGAGCAGTACTTC
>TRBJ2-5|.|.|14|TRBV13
CASSLVSTRETQYF
TGTGCCAGCAGCTTAGTCAGTACCCGGGAGACCCAGTACTTC
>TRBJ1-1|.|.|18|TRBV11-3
CASSLRAGRRVMNTEAFF
TGTGCCAGCAGCTTAAGAGCTGGAAGGAGGGTCATGAACACTGAAGCTTTCTTT
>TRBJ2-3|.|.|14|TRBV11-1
CASSFWGGTDTRYF
TGTGCCAGCAGCTTCTGGGGGGGCACGGATACGCGGTATTTT
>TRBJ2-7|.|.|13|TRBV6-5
CASSYGRVYEQYF
TGTGCTAGCAGTTACGGGAGAGTCTACGAGCAGTACTTC
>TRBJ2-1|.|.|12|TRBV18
CASSPGGDEQFF
TGTGCCAGCTCACCCGGGGGCGATGAGCAGTTCTTC
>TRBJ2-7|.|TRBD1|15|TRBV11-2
CARSPRTGVAYEQYF
TGTGCCAGAAGCCCCCGGACAGGGGTGGCCTATGAGCAGTACTTC
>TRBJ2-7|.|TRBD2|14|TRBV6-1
CASRMKRESKEQYF
TGTGCCAGCAGGATGAAGCGGGAGTCCAAGGAGCAGTACTTC
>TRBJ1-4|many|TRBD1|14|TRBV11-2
CASSWDRSNEKLFF
TGTGCCAGCAGCTGGGACAGGTCTAATGAAAAACTGTTTTTT
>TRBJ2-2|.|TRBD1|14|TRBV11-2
CASSRTGWTGELLF
TGTGCCAGCAGCCGGACAGGGTGGACAGGGGAGCTGTTATTT
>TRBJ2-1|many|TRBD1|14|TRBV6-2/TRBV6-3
CASSSTGAGHKQFF
TGTGCCAGCAGTTCGACAGGGGCCGGCCACAAGCAGTTCTTC
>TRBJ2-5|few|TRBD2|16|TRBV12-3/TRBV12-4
CASSLTGRGNQETQYF
TGTGCCAGCAGTTTAACGGGGAGGGGCAATCAAGAGACCCAGTACTTC
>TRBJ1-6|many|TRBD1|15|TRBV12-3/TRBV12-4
CASSGDRTYNSPLHF
TGTGCCAGCAGTGGGGACAGGACCTATAATTCACCCCTCCACTTT
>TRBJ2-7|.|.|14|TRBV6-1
CASSRTANNYEQYF
TGTGCCAGTAGCCGGACAGCCAATAACTACGAGCAGTACTTC
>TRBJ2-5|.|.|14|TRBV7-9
CASSLWLSQETQYF
TGTGCCAGCAGCCTCTGGCTATCTCAAGAGACCCAGTACTTC
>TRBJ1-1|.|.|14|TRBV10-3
CAISPVGGYTEAFF
TGTGCCATCAGCCCCGTAGGCGGGTACACTGAAGCTTTCTTT
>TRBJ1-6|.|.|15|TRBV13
CPSSLDRGYNSPLHF
TGTCCCAGCAGCTTAGATCGAGGGTATAATTCACCCCTCCACTTT
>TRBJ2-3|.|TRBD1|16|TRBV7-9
CASSFGDRGITDTQYF
TGTGCAAGCAGCTTCGGCGACAGGGGCATCACAGATACGCAGTATTTT
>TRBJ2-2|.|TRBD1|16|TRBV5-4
CASSSRTGRSTGELFF
TGTGCCAGCAGCTCTAGGACAGGAAGAAGCACCGGGGAGCTGTTTTTT
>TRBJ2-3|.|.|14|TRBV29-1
CSVDAPKGTDMQYF
TGCAGCGTTGATGCTCCAAAGGGCACAGATATGCAGTATTTT
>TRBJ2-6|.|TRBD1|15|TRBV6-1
CASITGAAGANVLTF
TGTGCCAGCATAACAGGGGCGGCTGGGGCCAACGTCCTGACTTTC
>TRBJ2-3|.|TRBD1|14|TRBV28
CASSRDSTTDTQYF
TGTGCCAGCAGTCGGGACAGTACCACAGATACGCAGTATTTT
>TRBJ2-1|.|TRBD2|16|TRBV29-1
CSVEWASGREYNKQFF
TGCAGCGTTGAATGGGCTAGCGGGAGGGAGTACAATAAGCAGTTCTTC
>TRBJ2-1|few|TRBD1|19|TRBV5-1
CASSLVSRGLRGGYNEQFF
TGCGCCAGCAGCTTGGTTTCCAGGGGGCTCAGAGGGGGTTACAATGAGCAGTTCTTC
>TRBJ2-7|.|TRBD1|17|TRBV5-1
CASSLGPPGTATYEQYF
TGCGCCAGCAGCTTGGGACCCCCCGGGACAGCGACCTACGAGCAGTACTTC
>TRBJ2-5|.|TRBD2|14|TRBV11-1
CASSSPGLQETQYF
TGTGCCAGCAGCTCACCGGGACTACAAGAGACACAGTACTTC
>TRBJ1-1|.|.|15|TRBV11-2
CVSSLERTVNTEAFF
TGTGTCAGCAGCTTAGAAAGAACAGTGAACACTGAGGCTTTCTTT
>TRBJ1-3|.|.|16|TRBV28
CASSSGGAASGNTIYF
TGTGCCAGCAGTTCCGGTGGGGCCGCCTCTGGAAACACCATATATTTT
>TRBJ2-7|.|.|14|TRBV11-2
CASSLTGTSLERYF
TGTGCCAGCAGCCTGACCGGGACAAGCTTGGAGCGATACTTC
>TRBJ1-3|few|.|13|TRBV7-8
CASSSGAINTIYF
TGTGCCAGCAGCTCAGGGGCCATTAACACCATATATTTT
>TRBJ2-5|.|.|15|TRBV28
CASSSLSRAGETQYF
TGTGCCAGCAGTTCCCTCTCGCGGGCTGGAGAGACCCAGTACTTC
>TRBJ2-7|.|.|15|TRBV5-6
CASSRERTTIYEQYF
TGTGCCAGCAGCCGGGAGAGGACGACTATCTACGAGCAGTACTTC
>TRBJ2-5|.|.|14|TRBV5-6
CVSSLEGGLGTQYF
TGTGTCAGCAGCTTGGAGGGCGGTCTAGGGACCCAGTACTTC
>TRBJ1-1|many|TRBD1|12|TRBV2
CASSSGGTEAFF
TGTGCCAGCAGTTCAGGGGGCACTGAAGCTTTCTTT
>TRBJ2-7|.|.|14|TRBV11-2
CASSLWGPPYEQYF
TGTGCCAGCAGCTTATGGGGTCCGCCCTACGAGCAATACTTC
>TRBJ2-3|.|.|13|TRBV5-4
CTSRKPGPDTQYF
TGTACCAGCCGTAAACCAGGGCCAGATACGCAGTATTTT
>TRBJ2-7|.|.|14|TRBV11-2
CASNLGGLGSKQYF
TGTGCTAGCAACTTAGGCGGTCTAGGCTCGAAGCAGTACTTC